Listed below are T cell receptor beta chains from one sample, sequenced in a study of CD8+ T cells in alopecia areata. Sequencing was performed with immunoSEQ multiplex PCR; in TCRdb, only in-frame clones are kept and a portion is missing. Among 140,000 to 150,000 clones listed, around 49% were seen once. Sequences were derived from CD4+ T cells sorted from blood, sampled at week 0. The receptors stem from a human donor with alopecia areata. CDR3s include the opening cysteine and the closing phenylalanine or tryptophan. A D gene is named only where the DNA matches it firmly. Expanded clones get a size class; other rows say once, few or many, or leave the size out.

CASSVDPLPYEQYF,TGTGCCAGCAGCGTAGATCCCCTTCCCTACGAGCAGTACTTC,.,.,TRBV9,TRBJ2-7
CASSRTDSPNTEAFF,TGTGCCAGCAGCAGAACGGACAGCCCGAACACTGAAGCTTTCTTT,.,many,TRBV7-2,TRBJ1-1
CASSLRLGVTSAVSEAFF,TGTGCCAGCAGCTTACGGCTCGGGGTGACCTCTGCGGTGTCTGAAGCTTTCTTT,.,few,TRBV7-9,TRBJ1-1
CASSLLVRGNEQFF,TGTGCCAGCAGCTTACTCGTTCGGGGAAACGAGCAGTTCTTC,.,.,TRBV7-9,TRBJ2-1
CATSRDRGRGNIQYF,TGTGCCACCAGCAGAGACCGGGGCAGAGGAAACATTCAGTACTTC,.,once,TRBV15,TRBJ2-4
CASSPGLAGAGETQYF,TGTGCCAGCTCACCAGGACTAGCGGGAGCGGGAGAGACCCAGTACTTC,TRBD2,.,TRBV18,TRBJ2-5
CSATKGYGYTF,TGCAGCGCGACGAAAGGCTATGGCTACACCTTC,.,.,TRBV29-1,TRBJ1-2
CSVKLGDRAYEQYF,TGCAGCGTCAAACTGGGAGACAGGGCCTACGAGCAGTACTTC,TRBD1,.,TRBV29-1,TRBJ2-7
CASSWTSSYEQYF,TGCGCCAGCAGCTGGACAAGTTCTTACGAGCAGTACTTC,.,.,TRBV5-1,TRBJ2-7
CASSQESYEQYF,TGTGCCAGCAGCCAGGAGTCCTACGAGCAGTACTTC,.,.,TRBV2,TRBJ2-7
CASSLGRRGAFF,TGTGCCAGCAGCTTGGGACGTAGGGGAGCTTTCTTT,.,few,TRBV5-4,TRBJ1-1
CAGTLLVQETQYF,TGTGCCGGAACCCTGTTGGTTCAAGAGACCCAGTACTTC,.,once,TRBV30,TRBJ2-5
CATREGGYTF,TGTGCCACACGGGAGGGTGGCTACACCTTC,.,.,TRBV2,TRBJ1-2
CASSDPTSGSWEQYF,TGTGCCAGCAGTGACCCTACTAGCGGGAGTTGGGAGCAGTACTTC,TRBD2,.,TRBV2,TRBJ2-7
CSVDNGGGTEAFF,TGCAGCGTTGATAATGGGGGAGGGACTGAAGCTTTCTTT,.,few,TRBV29-1,TRBJ1-1
CASSAGTGLYGYTF,TGTGCCAGCAGTGCCGGGACAGGCCTCTATGGCTACACCTTC,TRBD1,few,TRBV6-4,TRBJ1-2
CASGVGGAKNIQYF,TGTGCCAGCGGAGTTGGCGGAGCCAAAAACATTCAGTACTTC,.,few,TRBV28,TRBJ2-4
CAWSLGGHFLNGYTF,TGTGCCTGGAGTTTAGGTGGACACTTCCTGAATGGCTACACCTTC,.,.,TRBV30,TRBJ1-2
CASTTGTETQYF,TGTGCCAGCACGACAGGGACGGAGACCCAGTACTTC,TRBD1,.,TRBV6-5,TRBJ2-5
CASSNGILAKNIQYF,TGTGCCAGCAGCAACGGGATCCTAGCCAAAAACATTCAGTACTTC,.,.,TRBV28,TRBJ2-4
CASSDPGELFF,TGTGCCAGCAGTGATCCCGGGGAGCTGTTTTTT,.,.,TRBV25-1,TRBJ2-2
CSVEAGTAITDTQYF,TGCAGCGTTGAAGCCGGGACAGCTATCACAGATACGCAGTATTTT,TRBD1,.,TRBV29-1,TRBJ2-3
CASGQQSYEQYF,TGTGCCAGCGGACAGCAATCCTACGAGCAGTACTTC,.,.,TRBV7-8,TRBJ2-7
CASSFRGGYTF,TGTGCCAGCAGTTTTAGGGGCGGCTACACCTTC,.,few,TRBV28,TRBJ1-2
CASSQDLTAGANVLTF,TGCGCCAGCAGCCAAGATCTTACAGCCGGGGCCAACGTCCTGACTTTC,.,.,TRBV4-1,TRBJ2-6
CATSRTSPGYGQPQHF,TGTGCCACCAGCAGGACCTCCCCGGGGTACGGTCAGCCCCAGCATTTT,.,.,TRBV15,TRBJ1-5
CAWSMTGQGLDLRYTF,TGTGCCTGGAGTATGACGGGACAGGGACTCGACCTTCGCTACACCTTC,TRBD1,few,TRBV30,TRBJ1-2
CSRSGSHTDTQYF,TGCAGCCGGAGCGGGAGCCACACAGATACGCAGTATTTT,TRBD2,few,TRBV29-1,TRBJ2-3